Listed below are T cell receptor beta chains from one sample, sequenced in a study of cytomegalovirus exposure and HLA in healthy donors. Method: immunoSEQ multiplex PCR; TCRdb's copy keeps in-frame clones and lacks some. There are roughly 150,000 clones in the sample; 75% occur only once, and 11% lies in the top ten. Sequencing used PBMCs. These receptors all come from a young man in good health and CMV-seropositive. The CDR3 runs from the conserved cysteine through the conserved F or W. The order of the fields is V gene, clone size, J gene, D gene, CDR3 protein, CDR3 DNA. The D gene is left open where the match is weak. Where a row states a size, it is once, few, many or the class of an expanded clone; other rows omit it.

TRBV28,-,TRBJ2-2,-,CASSRVPGELFF,TGTGCCAGCAGCCGCGTTCCCGGGGAGCTGTTTTTT
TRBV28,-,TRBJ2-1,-,CASSSDTWEQFF,TGTGCCAGCAGCTCGGACACATGGGAGCAGTTCTTC
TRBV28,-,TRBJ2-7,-,CASRPPGGYEQYF,TGTGCCAGCAGACCTCCCGGTGGCTACGAGCAGTACTTC
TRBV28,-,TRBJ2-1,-,CASSLGGGDEQFF,TGTGCCAGCAGTTTAGGTGGGGGCGATGAGCAGTTCTTC
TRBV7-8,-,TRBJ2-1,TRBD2,CASSFGLAGWNEQFF,TGTGCCAGCAGCTTCGGACTAGCGGGATGGAATGAGCAGTTCTTC
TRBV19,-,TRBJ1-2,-,CASSTSENYGYTF,TGTGCCAGTAGTACCTCGGAGAACTATGGCTACACCTTC
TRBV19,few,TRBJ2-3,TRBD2,CASSREGDIQGDTQYF,TGTGCCAGTAGTCGGGAGGGAGACATCCAGGGGGATACGCAGTATTTT
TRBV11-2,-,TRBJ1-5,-,CASSVNNQPQHF,TGTGCCAGCAGCGTAAACAATCAGCCCCAGCATTTT
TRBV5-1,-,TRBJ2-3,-,CASSLGDRSTDTQYF,TGCGCCAGCAGCTTGGGAGACAGAAGCACAGATACGCAGTATTTT
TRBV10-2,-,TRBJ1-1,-,CASSEAGGITEAFF,TGCGCCAGCAGTGAGGCGGGAGGGATCACTGAAGCTTTCTTT
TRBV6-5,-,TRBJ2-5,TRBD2,CASSGTSGRQETQYF,TGTGCCAGCAGTGGGACTAGCGGGAGACAAGAGACCCAGTACTTC
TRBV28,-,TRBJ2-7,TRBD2,CASSLGTSGRSHEQYF,TGTGCCAGCAGTTTGGGGACTAGCGGGAGGTCCCACGAGCAGTACTTC
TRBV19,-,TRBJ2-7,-,CASSPSGGSSYEQYF,TGTGCCAGTAGTCCTAGTGGGGGGAGCTCCTACGAGCAGTACTTC
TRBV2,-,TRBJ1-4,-,CASRVGGTGRGGNEKLFF,TGTGCCAGCAGGGTTGGGGGGACCGGCCGTGGGGGTAATGAAAAACTGTTTTTT
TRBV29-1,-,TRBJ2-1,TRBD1,CSVRGGQGRDEQFF,TGCAGCGTGCGCGGGGGACAGGGCCGCGATGAGCAGTTCTTC
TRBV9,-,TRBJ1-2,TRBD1,CASSARRGTERRNYGYPF,TGTGCCAGCAGCGCCAGAAGAGGGACAGAACGCCGTAACTATGGCTACCCCTTC
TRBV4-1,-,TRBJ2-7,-,CASSQGRGKTYEQYF,TGCGCCAGCAGCCAAGGACGCGGAAAAACCTACGAGCAGTACTTC
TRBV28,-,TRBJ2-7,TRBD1,CASQGPGQVYEQYF,TGTGCCAGCCAAGGTCCGGGACAGGTGTACGAGCAGTACTTC
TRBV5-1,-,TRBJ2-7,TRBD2,CASSFLSGKGYEQYF,TGCGCCAGCAGCTTCCTTAGCGGGAAGGGGTACGAGCAGTACTTC
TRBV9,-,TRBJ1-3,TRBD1,CASSARQGGNTIYF,TGTGCCAGCAGCGCCCGACAGGGCGGAAACACCATATATTTT
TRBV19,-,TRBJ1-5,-,CASRTSLRDQPQHF,TGTGCCAGTCGGACATCTCTCAGGGATCAGCCCCAGCATTTT
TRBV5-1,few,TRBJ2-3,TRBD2,CASSLRTSGFTDTQYF,TGCGCCAGCAGCTTACGGACTAGCGGCTTCACAGATACGCAGTATTTT
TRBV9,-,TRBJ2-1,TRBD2,CASSVEVTSGSIHNEQFF,TGTGCCAGCAGCGTAGAAGTGACTAGCGGGAGTATTCACAATGAGCAGTTCTTC
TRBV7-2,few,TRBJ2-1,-,CASSLGRGALAYNEQFF,TGTGCCAGCAGCTTAGGTCGGGGAGCGCTCGCCTACAATGAGCAGTTCTTC
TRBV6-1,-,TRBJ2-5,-,CASSEKGGETQYF,TGTGCCAGCAGTGAAAAGGGGGGGGAGACCCAGTACTTC
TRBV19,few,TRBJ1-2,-,CATKPPRERGGYTF,TGTGCCACCAAGCCTCCTCGGGAGAGAGGAGGCTACACCTTC
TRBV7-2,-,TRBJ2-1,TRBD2,CASSLGRETGGFF,TGTGCCAGCAGCTTGGGTCGGGAAACGGGAGGGTTCTTC
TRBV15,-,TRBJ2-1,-,CATSREGRGNEQFF,TGTGCCACCAGCAGAGAGGGCAGAGGGAATGAGCAGTTCTTC
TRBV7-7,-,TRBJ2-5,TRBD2,CASSRPGLDGKETQYF,TGTGCTAGCAGCCGTCCCGGACTAGATGGGAAAGAGACCCAGTACTTC
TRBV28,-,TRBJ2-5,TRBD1,CASSLRQGAAQGETQYF,TGTGCCAGCAGTTTAAGGCAGGGGGCTGCCCAGGGGGAGACCCAGTACTTC
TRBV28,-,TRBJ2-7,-,CASSPNRGGEQYF,TGTGCCAGCAGTCCCAACCGAGGGGGCGAGCAGTACTTC
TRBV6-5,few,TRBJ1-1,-,CASSVTGNTEAFF,TGTGCCAGCAGTGTAACAGGGAACACTGAAGCTTTCTTT
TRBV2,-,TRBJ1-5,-,CASSEYFGQPQHF,TGTGCCAGCAGTGAATACTTTGGTCAGCCCCAGCATTTT
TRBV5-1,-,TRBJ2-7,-,CASSIGQYREQYF,TGCGCCAGCAGCATTGGCCAGTATCGCGAGCAGTACTTC
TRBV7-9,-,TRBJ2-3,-,CASSHLAGLTDTQYF,TGTGCCAGCAGCCACCTGGCAGGCCTCACAGATACGCAGTATTTT
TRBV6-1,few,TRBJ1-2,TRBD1,CASSDLLDRVLGYTF,TGTGCCAGCAGTGATCTTTTGGACAGGGTGTTAGGCTACACCTTC